Included here is one T cell receptor beta chain sequence, with context. The antigen is undetermined. The junction does not match germline at one end; this may be a read error. The record originates from a study of beta chain features in type 1 diabetes. Around 100 mL of blood, on average, came from one heparinised draw per donor. CD45RO/CCR7/CD25/CD127/CD95/CD27 sorting isolated CD4+ naive, central memory, regulatory and stem cell-like memory cells. Overall study findings and caveats: The study found moderately but significantly shorter TCRB CDR3s in all four CD4+ subsets of Type 1 diabetes patients. VDJ junctions sequenced from type 1 diabetes patients showed fewer insertions and more deletions. PCR might show a preference for shorter templates, equally across patients and controls.

The entirety of the isolated RNA underwent reverse transcription, so expressed TCRB transcripts were sequenced. Libraries were prepared by immunoSEQ multiplex PCR; TCRdb keeps only in-frame clonotypes and omits some of them. The sample comprises 350,000 to 400,000 clones, over 10% of which are singletons, and about 0.01% rests with the top ten. The CDR3 consists of 11 residues. The germline gives CDR1 SNHLY, CDR2 FYNNEI. The origin of this receptor is a woman under 30 with type 1 diabetes. The sample comprised naive CD4+ T cells from blood. The chain has TRBV2 and TRBJ1-1, with unresolved D. The CDR3, as DNA: TGTGCCAGCAGTATTACGGAGGGCCAGCGGTTT. Translating it yields CASSITEGQRF. Based on the CDR3 plus reference TRBV2 and TRBJ1-1, the full variable domain is EPEVTQTPSHQVTQMGQEVILRCVPISNHLYFYWYRQILGQKVEFLVSFYNNEISEKSEIFDDQFSVERPDGSNFTLKIRSTKLEDSAMYFCASSITEGQRFGQGTRLTVV.